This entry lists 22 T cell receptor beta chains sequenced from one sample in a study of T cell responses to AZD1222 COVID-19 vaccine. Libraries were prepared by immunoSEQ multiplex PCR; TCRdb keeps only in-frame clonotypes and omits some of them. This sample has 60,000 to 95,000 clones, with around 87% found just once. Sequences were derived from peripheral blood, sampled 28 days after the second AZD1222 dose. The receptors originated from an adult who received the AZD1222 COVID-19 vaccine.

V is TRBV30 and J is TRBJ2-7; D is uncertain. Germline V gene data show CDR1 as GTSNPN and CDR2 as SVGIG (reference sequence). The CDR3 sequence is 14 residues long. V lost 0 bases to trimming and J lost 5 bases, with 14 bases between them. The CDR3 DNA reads TGTGCCTGGAGTGTGGGGTACGCCCGCCACGAGCAGTACTTC. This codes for CAWSVGYARHEQYF.

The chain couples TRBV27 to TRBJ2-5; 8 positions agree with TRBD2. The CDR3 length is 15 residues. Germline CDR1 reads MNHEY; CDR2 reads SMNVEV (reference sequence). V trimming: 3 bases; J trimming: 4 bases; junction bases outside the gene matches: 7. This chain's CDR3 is CASSFSGVSAETQYF. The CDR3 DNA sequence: TGTGCCAGCAGTTTTAGCGGGGTTTCGGCAGAGACCCAGTACTTC.

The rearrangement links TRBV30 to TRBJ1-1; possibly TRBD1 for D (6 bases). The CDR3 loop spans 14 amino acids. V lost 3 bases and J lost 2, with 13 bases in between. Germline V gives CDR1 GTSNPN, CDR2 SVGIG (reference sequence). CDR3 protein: CAWRGGRGNTEAFF. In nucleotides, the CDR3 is TGTGCCTGGAGGGGGGGCAGGGGTAACACTGAAGCTTTCTTT.

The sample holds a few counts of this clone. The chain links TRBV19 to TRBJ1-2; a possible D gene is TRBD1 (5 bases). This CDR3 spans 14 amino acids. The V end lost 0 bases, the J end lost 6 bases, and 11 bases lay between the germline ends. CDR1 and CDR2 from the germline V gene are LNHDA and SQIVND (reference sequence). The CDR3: CASSIERAGHGYTF. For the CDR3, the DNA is TGTGCCAGTAGTATAGAGCGGGCAGGGCATGGCTACACCTTC.

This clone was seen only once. CDR3 nucleotides: TGCGCCAGCAGCTTGCCTAGCTCTGAGCAGTTCTTC. This sequence encodes CASSLPSSEQFF. The rearrangement joins TRBV5-1 to TRBJ2-1, with D possibly matching TRBD2 (5 bases). The CDR3 is 12 amino acids. With 1 base removed from V and 9 bases from J, the gap between germline ends came to 8 bases. Germline V CDR1 and CDR2: SGHRS, YFSETQ.

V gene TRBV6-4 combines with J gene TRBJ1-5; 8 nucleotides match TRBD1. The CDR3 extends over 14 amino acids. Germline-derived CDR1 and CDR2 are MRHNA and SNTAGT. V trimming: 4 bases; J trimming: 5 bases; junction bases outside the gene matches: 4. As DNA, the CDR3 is TGTGCCAGCAGTGCACAGGGGGGGGATCAGCCCCAGCATTTT. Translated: CASSAQGGDQPQHF.

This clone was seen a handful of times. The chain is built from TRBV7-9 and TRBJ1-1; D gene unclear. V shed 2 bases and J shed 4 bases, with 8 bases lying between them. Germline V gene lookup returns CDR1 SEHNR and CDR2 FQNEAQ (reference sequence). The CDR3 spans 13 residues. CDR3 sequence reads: CASSLLGLTEAFF. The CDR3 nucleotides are TGTGCCAGCAGCTTATTAGGTCTCACTGAAGCTTTCTTT.

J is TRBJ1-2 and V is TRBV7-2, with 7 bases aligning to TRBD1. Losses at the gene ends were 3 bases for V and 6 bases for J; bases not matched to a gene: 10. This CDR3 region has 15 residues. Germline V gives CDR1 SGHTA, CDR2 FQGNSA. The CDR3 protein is CASSFSLRQGDGYTF. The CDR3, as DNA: TGTGCCAGCAGCTTTTCCCTCCGACAGGGCGATGGCTACACCTTC.

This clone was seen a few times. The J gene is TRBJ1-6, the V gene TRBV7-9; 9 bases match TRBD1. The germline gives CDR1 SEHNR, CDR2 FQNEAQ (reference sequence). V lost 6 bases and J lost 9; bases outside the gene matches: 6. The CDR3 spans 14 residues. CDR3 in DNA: TGTGCCAGCAGTTCGGGACAGGGCAGTTCACCCCTCCACTTT. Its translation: CASSSGQGSSPLHF. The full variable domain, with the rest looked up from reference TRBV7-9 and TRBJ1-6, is DTGVSQNPRHKITKRGQNVTFRCDPISEHNRLYWYRQTLGQGPEFLTYFQNEAQLEKSRLLSDRFSAERPKGSFSTLEIQRTEQGDSAMYLCASSSGQGSSPLHFGNGTRLTVT.

The CDR3 DNA is TGCGCCAGCAGTGGGTCGGGAGAGCAGTACTTC. Its protein product is CASSGSGEQYF. The chain links TRBV10-2 to TRBJ2-7, with a weak D call TRBD2 (5 bases). V lost 4 bases and J 7 bases, leaving 8 bases between the germline ends. This CDR3 region has 11 residues. CDR1 is WSHSY, CDR2 SAAADI, per germline.

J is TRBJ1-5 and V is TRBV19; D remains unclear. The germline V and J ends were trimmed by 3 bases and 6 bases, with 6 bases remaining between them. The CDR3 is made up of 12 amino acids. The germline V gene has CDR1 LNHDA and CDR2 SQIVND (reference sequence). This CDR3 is CASSILPQPQHF. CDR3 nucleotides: TGTGCCAGTAGTATTCTCCCTCAGCCCCAGCATTTT.

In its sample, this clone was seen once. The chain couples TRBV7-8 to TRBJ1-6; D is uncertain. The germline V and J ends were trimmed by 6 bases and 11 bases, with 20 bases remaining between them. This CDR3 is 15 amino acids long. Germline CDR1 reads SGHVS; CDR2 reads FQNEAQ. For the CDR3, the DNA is TGTGCCAGCAGTTTCGCGACAAGCACTTCTACACCCCTCCACTTT. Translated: CASSFATSTSTPLHF.

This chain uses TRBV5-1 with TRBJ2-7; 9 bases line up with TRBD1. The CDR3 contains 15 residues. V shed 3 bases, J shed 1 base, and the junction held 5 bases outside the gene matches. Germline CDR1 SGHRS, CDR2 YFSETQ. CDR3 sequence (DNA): TGCGCCAGCAGCTCCACAGGGGGCATTTCCTACGAGCAGTACTTC. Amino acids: CASSSTGGISYEQYF.

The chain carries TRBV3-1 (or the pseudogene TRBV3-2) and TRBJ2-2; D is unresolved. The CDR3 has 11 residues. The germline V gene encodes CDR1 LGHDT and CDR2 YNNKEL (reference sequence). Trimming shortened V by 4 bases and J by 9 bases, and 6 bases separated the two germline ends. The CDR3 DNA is TGTGCCAGCAGCCTTCAGCGGGAGCTGTTTTTT. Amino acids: CASSLQRELFF.

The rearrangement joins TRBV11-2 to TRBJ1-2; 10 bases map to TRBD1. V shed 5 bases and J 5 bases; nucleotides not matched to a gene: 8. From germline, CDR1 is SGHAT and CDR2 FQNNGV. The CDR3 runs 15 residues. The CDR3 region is CASSLLPGQGYGYTF. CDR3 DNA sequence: TGTGCCAGCAGCCTCCTTCCGGGACAGGGGTATGGCTACACCTTC.

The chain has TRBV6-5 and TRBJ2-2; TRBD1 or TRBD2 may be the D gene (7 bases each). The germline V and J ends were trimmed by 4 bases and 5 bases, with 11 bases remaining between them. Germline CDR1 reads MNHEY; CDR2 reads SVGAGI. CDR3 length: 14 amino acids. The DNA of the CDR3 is TGTGCCAGCAGTTGGGAGGGGGCGACCGGGGAGCTGTTTTTT. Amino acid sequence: CASSWEGATGELFF.

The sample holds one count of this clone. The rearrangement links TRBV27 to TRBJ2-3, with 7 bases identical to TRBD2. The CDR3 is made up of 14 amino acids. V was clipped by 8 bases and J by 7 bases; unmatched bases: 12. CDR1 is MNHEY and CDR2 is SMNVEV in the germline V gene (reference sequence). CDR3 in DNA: TGTGCCAGCTCCGGGGGTTGGGGAGGGAATACGCAGTATTTT. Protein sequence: CASSGGWGGNTQYF.

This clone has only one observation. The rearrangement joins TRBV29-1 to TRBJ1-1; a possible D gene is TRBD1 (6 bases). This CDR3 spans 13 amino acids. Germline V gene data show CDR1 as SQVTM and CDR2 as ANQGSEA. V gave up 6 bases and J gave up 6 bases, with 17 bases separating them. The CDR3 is CSVEGYRAAEAFF. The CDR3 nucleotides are TGCAGCGTGGAGGGGTACAGGGCAGCTGAAGCTTTCTTT.

The CDR3 nucleotides read TGTGCCAGCAGGTCGGGACAGGGGTTAGCTGAAGCTTTCTTT. Residues: CASRSGQGLAEAFF. The genes are TRBV7-2 and TRBJ1-1; the match to TRBD1 covers 10 bases. J lost 6 bases, V lost 6 bases, and 7 bases had no gene match. The CDR3 contains 14 residues. Germline V gene sequence: CDR1 SGHTA, CDR2 FQGNSA.

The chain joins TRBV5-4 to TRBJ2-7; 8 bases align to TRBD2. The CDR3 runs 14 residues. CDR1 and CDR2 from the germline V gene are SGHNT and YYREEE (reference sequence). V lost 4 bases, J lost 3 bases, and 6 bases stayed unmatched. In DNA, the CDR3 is TGTGCCAGCAGCGAGGCGGGGGGAATCTACGAGCAGTACTTC. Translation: CASSEAGGIYEQYF.

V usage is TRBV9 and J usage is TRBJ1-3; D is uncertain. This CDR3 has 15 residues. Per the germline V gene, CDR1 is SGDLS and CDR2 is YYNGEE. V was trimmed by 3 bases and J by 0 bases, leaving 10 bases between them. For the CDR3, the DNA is TGTGCCAGCAGCGCCTCCACGGACTCTGGAAACACCATATATTTT. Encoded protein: CASSASTDSGNTIYF.

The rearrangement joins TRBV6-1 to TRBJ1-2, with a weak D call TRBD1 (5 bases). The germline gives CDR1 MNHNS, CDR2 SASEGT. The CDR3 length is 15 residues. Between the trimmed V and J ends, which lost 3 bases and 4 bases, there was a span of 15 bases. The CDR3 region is CASSEVGGSFYGYTF. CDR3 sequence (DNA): TGTGCCAGCAGTGAGGTCGGGGGTTCTTTCTATGGCTACACCTTC.